A selection of T cell receptor beta chains follows, all from one sample in a study of cytomegalovirus exposure and HLA in healthy donors. Clones were sequenced by immunoSEQ multiplex PCR, and TCRdb holds only the in-frame ones, with some missing. Of 95,000 to 150,000 clones listed, about four fifths are singletons. The sequenced material came from PBMCs. These receptor sequences come from a woman between 35 and 50 years old in good health and CMV-seronegative. CDR3s include the opening cysteine and the closing phenylalanine or tryptophan. A D gene is named only where the DNA matches it firmly. Where a row states a size, it is once, few, many or the class of an expanded clone; other rows omit it.

D gene: TRBD1; J gene: TRBJ2-3; V gene: TRBV2; clone size: .; CDR3 DNA: TGTGCCAGCAGTCGGACAGGGGGGATACTTACGCAGTATTTT; CDR3 protein: CASSRTGGILTQYF
D gene: .; J gene: TRBJ1-5; V gene: TRBV6-6; clone size: .; CDR3 DNA: TGTGCCAGCACCCCATCACAGGTTTATAGCAATCAGCCCCAGCATTTT; CDR3 protein: CASTPSQVYSNQPQHF
D gene: .; J gene: TRBJ2-7; V gene: TRBV4-1; clone size: .; CDR3 DNA: TGCGCCAGCAGCCAGGGCAGAGCCTACGAGCAGTACTTC; CDR3 protein: CASSQGRAYEQYF
D gene: .; J gene: TRBJ1-1; V gene: TRBV29-1; clone size: .; CDR3 DNA: TGCAGCGTTCATAGGGGGAACACTGAAGCTTTCTTT; CDR3 protein: CSVHRGNTEAFF
D gene: .; J gene: TRBJ1-1; V gene: TRBV27; clone size: .; CDR3 DNA: TGTGCCAGCAGTTTATATTGGGGGCGAGACACTGAAGCTTTCTTT; CDR3 protein: CASSLYWGRDTEAFF
D gene: .; J gene: TRBJ2-2; V gene: TRBV5-1; clone size: few; CDR3 DNA: TGCGCCAGCAGCGCAGGGGTGGGCACCGGGGAGCTGTTTTTT; CDR3 protein: CASSAGVGTGELFF
D gene: TRBD1; J gene: TRBJ1-1; V gene: TRBV7-9; clone size: .; CDR3 DNA: TGTGCCAGCAGCCACGGGACAGGGGGACCCATGGACACTGAAGCTTTCTTT; CDR3 protein: CASSHGTGGPMDTEAFF
D gene: .; J gene: TRBJ1-1; V gene: TRBV5-1; clone size: few; CDR3 DNA: TGCGCCAGCAGCTTGGAGGGGGGGAGTTCGGAAGCTTTCTTT; CDR3 protein: CASSLEGGSSEAFF
D gene: TRBD2; J gene: TRBJ2-7; V gene: TRBV5-6; clone size: .; CDR3 DNA: TGTGCCAGCAGCCCATCGGGACTAGCGGGGAACTACGAGCAGTACTTC; CDR3 protein: CASSPSGLAGNYEQYF
D gene: .; J gene: TRBJ1-2; V gene: TRBV5-1; clone size: .; CDR3 DNA: TGCGCCAGCAGCGCCTCGGGGAGCAGCTATGGCTACACCTTC; CDR3 protein: CASSASGSSYGYTF
D gene: TRBD2; J gene: TRBJ2-2; V gene: TRBV9; clone size: once; CDR3 DNA: TGTGCCAGCAGCGTCAGCGGGAACGGGGAGCTGTTTTTT; CDR3 protein: CASSVSGNGELFF
D gene: TRBD2; J gene: TRBJ2-7; V gene: TRBV5-5; clone size: .; CDR3 DNA: TGTGCCAGCAGCTCTGGCCTAGCGGGAGTAGTCGCCTACGAGCAGTACTTC; CDR3 protein: CASSSGLAGVVAYEQYF
D gene: TRBD2; J gene: TRBJ2-7; V gene: TRBV7-2; clone size: .; CDR3 DNA: TGTGCCAGCAGCCAATTTGCGGGGGGAGTATACGAGCAGTACTTC; CDR3 protein: CASSQFAGGVYEQYF
D gene: .; J gene: TRBJ2-7; V gene: TRBV19; clone size: .; CDR3 DNA: TGTGCCAGTAGTGGGGCAGGGGTCTCGAGCGAGCAGTACTTC; CDR3 protein: CASSGAGVSSEQYF
D gene: TRBD1; J gene: TRBJ2-5; V gene: TRBV28; clone size: .; CDR3 DNA: TGTGCCAGCAGTCCGCAGGGGGCGAGGGTCCAAGAGACCCAGTACTTC; CDR3 protein: CASSPQGARVQETQYF
D gene: TRBD1; J gene: TRBJ2-3; V gene: TRBV4-1; clone size: .; CDR3 DNA: TGCGCCAGCAGCCAAAGGCATAGGCCGCGGACAGGGGGTTCCACAGATACGCAGTATTTT; CDR3 protein: CASSQRHRPRTGGSTDTQYF
D gene: TRBD2; J gene: TRBJ2-3; V gene: TRBV5-1; clone size: .; CDR3 DNA: TGCGCCAGCAGCCCCTTTGGCGGGGGGGAACCCACGACAGATACGCAGTATTTT; CDR3 protein: CASSPFGGGEPTTDTQYF
D gene: .; J gene: TRBJ1-1; V gene: TRBV18; clone size: .; CDR3 DNA: TGTGCCAGCTCACCACGTGGGCAGCCGTTAGGCGAAGCTTTCTTT; CDR3 protein: CASSPRGQPLGEAFF
D gene: .; J gene: TRBJ2-3; V gene: TRBV5-3; clone size: .; CDR3 DNA: TGTGCCAGAAGCTTAATTGTTGGGCCAGATACGCAGTATTTT; CDR3 protein: CARSLIVGPDTQYF
D gene: .; J gene: TRBJ2-3; V gene: TRBV5-4; clone size: .; CDR3 DNA: TGTGCCAGCAGCTTTTCCGGTAGTGATACGCAGTATTTT; CDR3 protein: CASSFSGSDTQYF
D gene: TRBD1; J gene: TRBJ2-3; V gene: TRBV15; clone size: .; CDR3 DNA: TGTGCCACAGGGGACAGGGGTACAGATACGCAGTATTTT; CDR3 protein: CATGDRGTDTQYF
D gene: .; J gene: TRBJ1-2; V gene: TRBV29-1; clone size: .; CDR3 DNA: TGCAGCGTTAGATTGGCCAAATCCGGGGGAAACTATGGCTACACCTTC; CDR3 protein: CSVRLAKSGGNYGYTF
D gene: .; J gene: TRBJ2-1; V gene: TRBV28; clone size: .; CDR3 DNA: TGTGGAAGTAGCGAGTCCTACAATGAGCAGTTCTTC; CDR3 protein: CGSSESYNEQFF
D gene: .; J gene: TRBJ1-5; V gene: TRBV6-5; clone size: .; CDR3 DNA: TGTGCCAGCAGTCCCCTGCGGGAAAACAATCAGCCCCAGCATTTT; CDR3 protein: CASSPLRENNQPQHF
D gene: TRBD1; J gene: TRBJ1-2; V gene: TRBV19; clone size: .; CDR3 DNA: TGTGCCAGTAGTAGAAACCTTCTTTGGGACAGAGCTGGCTATGGCTACACCTTC; CDR3 protein: CASSRNLLWDRAGYGYTF
D gene: .; J gene: TRBJ1-1; V gene: TRBV15; clone size: .; CDR3 DNA: TGTGCCACCAGCAGACTACCGGACACTGAAGCTTTCTTT; CDR3 protein: CATSRLPDTEAFF
D gene: TRBD2; J gene: TRBJ2-1; V gene: TRBV28; clone size: .; CDR3 DNA: TGTGCCAGCAGTCCAACTAGCGGACGAGTGAATGAGCAGTTCTTC; CDR3 protein: CASSPTSGRVNEQFF
D gene: TRBD1; J gene: TRBJ2-7; V gene: TRBV27; clone size: .; CDR3 DNA: TGTGCCAGCAGTCCCGGGACAGGAGGGTACGAGCAGTACTTC; CDR3 protein: CASSPGTGGYEQYF
D gene: TRBD2; J gene: TRBJ2-2; V gene: TRBV11-2; clone size: .; CDR3 DNA: TGTGCCAGCAGCCGTAGCGGGGATGGCGGGGAGCTGTTTTTT; CDR3 protein: CASSRSGDGGELFF
D gene: TRBD1; J gene: TRBJ1-1; V gene: TRBV30; clone size: .; CDR3 DNA: TGTGCCTGGAGTGTCTTGAGACAGGGGATTTCAGGCACTGAAGCTTTCTTT; CDR3 protein: CAWSVLRQGISGTEAFF
D gene: TRBD2; J gene: TRBJ2-1; V gene: TRBV6-1; clone size: few; CDR3 DNA: TGTGCCAGCAGCTCACTAGCGGGAGCAGGCAATGAGCAGTTCTTC; CDR3 protein: CASSSLAGAGNEQFF